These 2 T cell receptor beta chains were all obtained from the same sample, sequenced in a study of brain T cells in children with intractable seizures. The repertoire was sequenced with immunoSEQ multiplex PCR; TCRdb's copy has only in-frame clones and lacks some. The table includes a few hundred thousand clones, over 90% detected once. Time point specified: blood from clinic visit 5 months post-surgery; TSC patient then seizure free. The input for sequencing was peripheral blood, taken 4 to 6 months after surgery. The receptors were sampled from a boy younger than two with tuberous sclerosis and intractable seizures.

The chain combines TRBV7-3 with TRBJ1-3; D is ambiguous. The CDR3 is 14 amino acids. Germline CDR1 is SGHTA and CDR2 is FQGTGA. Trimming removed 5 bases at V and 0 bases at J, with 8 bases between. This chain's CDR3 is CASSRTNSGNTIYF. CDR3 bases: TGTGCCAGCAGCCGGACTAACTCTGGAAACACCATATATTTT.

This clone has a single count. CDR3 nucleotide sequence: TGTGCCAGCAGCCACACAGGACAGGGGGCCGGTGGCTACACCTTC. It is translated as CASSHTGQGAGGYTF. J is TRBJ1-2 and V is TRBV9; TRBD1 matches at 11 bases. The CDR3 sequence is 15 residues long. Germline assignment: CDR1 SGDLS and CDR2 YYNGEE. The J segment lost 7 bases and the V segment lost 4 bases, leaving 9 bases of the junction unmatched.